The clone carrying this TCR beta chain was counted ten times or more. Antigen: not known. These data originate in a study of neurological immune-mediated disorders. Synthesis of cDNA used 5'RACE (with 10-nucleotide random UMIs). A single record per CDR3 protein comes from TCRdb applying MiXCR to the 5' RACE reads. This table has more than 50,000 distinct CDR3 sequences, almost 4% appearing once. Study-level results: According to phylogenetic grouping, one related-CDR3 cluster, a possible signature, contained the repertoires of 18 of 34 multiple sclerosis patients. HTLV-1-associated myelopathy had the most TCR clonal expansion, and multiple sclerosis had the least, less than healthy controls.

The starting material, 2 million PBMCs stored at -80 C, gave rise to the unsorted libraries. V lost 7 bases to trimming and J lost 5 bases; unmatched junction nucleotides: 10. This CDR3 is built from 15 residues. The clonotype comes from a man aged 25 to 40 with multiple sclerosis. The sample was PBMCs. The V and J genes are TRBV12-3 or TRBV12-4 and TRBJ1-5; 8 nucleotides agree with TRBD1. The CDR3 sequence: CASTQRGRGHQPQHF. In nucleotides, the CDR3 is TGTGCCAGCACCCAACGAGGCAGGGGGCATCAGCCCCAGCATTTT.